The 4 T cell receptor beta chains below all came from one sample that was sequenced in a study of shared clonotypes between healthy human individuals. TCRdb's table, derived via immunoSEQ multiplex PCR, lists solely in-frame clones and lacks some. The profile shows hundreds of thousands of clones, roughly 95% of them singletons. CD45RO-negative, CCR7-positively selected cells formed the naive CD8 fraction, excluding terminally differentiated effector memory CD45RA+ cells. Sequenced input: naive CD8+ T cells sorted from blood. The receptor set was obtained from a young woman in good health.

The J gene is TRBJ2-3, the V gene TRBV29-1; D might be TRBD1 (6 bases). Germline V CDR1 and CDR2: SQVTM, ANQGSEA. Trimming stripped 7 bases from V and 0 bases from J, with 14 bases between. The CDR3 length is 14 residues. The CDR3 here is CSAPWGPSTDTQYF. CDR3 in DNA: TGCAGCGCCCCCTGGGGGCCTAGCACAGATACGCAGTATTTT.

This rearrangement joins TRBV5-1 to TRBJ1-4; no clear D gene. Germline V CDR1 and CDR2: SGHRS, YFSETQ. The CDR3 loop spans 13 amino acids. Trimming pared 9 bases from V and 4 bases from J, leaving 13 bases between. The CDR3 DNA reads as TGCGCCACCAAGGACGGGCTTAATGAAAAACTGTTTTTT. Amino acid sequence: CATKDGLNEKLFF. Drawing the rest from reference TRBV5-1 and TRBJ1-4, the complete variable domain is KAGVTQTPRYLIKTRGQQVTLSCSPISGHRSVSWYQQTPGQGLQFLFEYFSETQRNKGNFPGRFSGRQFSNSRSEMNVSTLELGDSALYLCATKDGLNEKLFFGSGTQLSVL.

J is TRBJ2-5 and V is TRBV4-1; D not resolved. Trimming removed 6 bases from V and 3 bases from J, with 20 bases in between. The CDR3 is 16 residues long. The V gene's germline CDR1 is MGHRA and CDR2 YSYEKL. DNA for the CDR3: TGCGCCAGCAGTCTGATCTTCCGCCAGAAAAAAGAGACCCAGTACTTC. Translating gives CASSLIFRQKKETQYF.

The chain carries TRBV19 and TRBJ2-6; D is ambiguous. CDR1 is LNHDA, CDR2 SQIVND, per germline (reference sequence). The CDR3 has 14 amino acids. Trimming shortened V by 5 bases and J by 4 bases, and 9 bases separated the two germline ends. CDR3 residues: CASSVVSGANVLTF. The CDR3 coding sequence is TGTGCCAGTAGTGTCGTTTCCGGGGCCAACGTCCTGACTTTC.